The rows below give T cell receptor beta chains drawn from one sample of a study of OX40 agonist ivuxolimab in advanced cancers. Using immunoSEQ multiplex PCR, the repertoire was profiled, and TCRdb retains in-frame clones only, with some absent. The sample contains around 92,000 clones, roughly 95% of which appear only once. This specimen consisted of CD4+ or CD8+ T cells sorted from blood, obtained in a trial of the OX40 agonist ivuxolimab. The origin of the receptors is an adult with an advanced solid tumor such as melanoma, head and neck, liver or kidney cancer. Each CDR3 is given with its conserved first and last residue. The D gene is left open where the match is weak. Not all rows give a size; the values are once, few, many and, for expanded clones, a class.

D,size,J,V,DNA,CDR3
-,-,TRBJ1-2,TRBV9,TGTGCCAGCACCACGGGGCAGGGGAAGGCCTATGGCTACACCTTC,CASTTGQGKAYGYTF
-,-,TRBJ2-7,TRBV28,TGTGCCAGTAAGGAAGCACTATCCTCCTACGAGCAGTACTTC,CASKEALSSYEQYF
-,-,TRBJ1-5,TRBV23-1,TGCGCCAGCAGTCACCCCTCCCCCTGGGAGGAACAGCCCCAGCATTTT,CASSHPSPWEEQPQHF
TRBD1,once,TRBJ1-6,TRBV27,TGTGCCAGCAAACGGGCCAGGGGGCAAAAGGTGATTAATTCACCCCTCCACTTT,CASKRARGQKVINSPLHF
-,-,TRBJ2-5,TRBV29-1,TGCAGCGTTGGGCGAGGGGGTGGGCAAGAGACCCAGTACTTC,CSVGRGGGQETQYF
-,-,TRBJ2-3,TRBV5-1,TGCGCCAGCAGCGGGGGGACGTCCACAGATACGCAGTATTTT,CASSGGTSTDTQYF
-,-,TRBJ2-7,TRBV10-3,TGTGCCATCAGTGAGTCGACAGACACCTACGAGCAGTACTTC,CAISESTDTYEQYF
TRBD1,-,TRBJ1-5,TRBV19,TGTGCCAGTAGCCCCCAGACAGGGTACAATCAGCCCCAGCATTTT,CASSPQTGYNQPQHF
TRBD1,-,TRBJ1-2,TRBV19,TGTGCCAGTAGTCTTACAGGGGGCGTTGGGAACAGCTACACCTTC,CASSLTGGVGNSYTF
-,-,TRBJ1-2,TRBV4-3,TGCGCCAGCAGCCAAGGAGCAGATAGAAACTATGGCTACACCTTC,CASSQGADRNYGYTF
-,-,TRBJ2-3,TRBV7-8,TGTGCCAGCGACACCGGGACTTCGGCACCAGATACGCAGTATTTT,CASDTGTSAPDTQYF
-,-,TRBJ2-2,TRBV28,TGTGCCAGCATCCCCGGGGATAGGGCATGGTACGGGGAGCTGTTTTTT,CASIPGDRAWYGELFF
-,once,TRBJ1-3,TRBV7-9,TGTGCCAGCAGCCACTGGCGGGAGGCCTCTGGAAACACCATATATTTT,CASSHWREASGNTIYF
-,once,TRBJ1-2,TRBV7-8,TGTGCCAGCAGCTTATGGTCAGAGAACTATGGCTACACCTTC,CASSLWSENYGYTF
-,-,TRBJ1-2,TRBV5-1,TGCGCCAGCAGTGGGACGGGGGATGGCTACACCTTC,CASSGTGDGYTF
-,few,TRBJ2-7,TRBV28,TGTGCCAGCAGTCGCCCCGGGAGCTCCTACGAGCAGTACTTC,CASSRPGSSYEQYF
TRBD1,-,TRBJ2-7,TRBV27,TGTGCCAGCAGTTATCGGACAGGGGGGGGGCACGAGCAGTACTTC,CASSYRTGGGHEQYF
TRBD2,-,TRBJ2-7,TRBV28,TGTGCCAGCAGAGAACGGGGGGAAGCCTACGAGCAGTACTTC,CASRERGEAYEQYF
TRBD1,-,TRBJ2-2,TRBV6-6,TGTGCCAGCAGCTCGACAGGGGGCAGGACCGGGGAGCTGTTTTTT,CASSSTGGRTGELFF
TRBD2,-,TRBJ2-7,TRBV7-9,TGTGCCAGCAGCCCGGGACTAGCGGGAGCCCACGAGCAGTACTTC,CASSPGLAGAHEQYF
TRBD2,-,TRBJ2-1,TRBV9,TGTGCCAGCAGCGTAGCTCAAGCGGGGGGGCCGAGCAATGAGCAGTTCTTC,CASSVAQAGGPSNEQFF
-,-,TRBJ1-5,TRBV5-6,TGTGCCAGCAGCTTGGCTCTGGACAGCCATAGCAATCAGCCCCAGCATTTT,CASSLALDSHSNQPQHF
-,-,TRBJ2-2,TRBV11-2,TGTGCCAGCAGCGCCATGGGGGCCGGGGAGCTGTTTTTT,CASSAMGAGELFF
TRBD2,-,TRBJ2-5,TRBV7-2,TGTGCCAGCAGCGATAAGCGGGGGGAAGAGACCCAGTACTTC,CASSDKRGEETQYF
TRBD1,-,TRBJ1-1,TRBV6-5,TGTGCCAGCAGGTGGACAGGGTCTGAAGCTTTCTTT,CASRWTGSEAFF
-,-,TRBJ2-1,TRBV2,TGTGCCAGCAGTGTAGGTTTCAATGAGCAGTTCTTC,CASSVGFNEQFF
TRBD1,once,TRBJ1-1,TRBV19,TGTGCCAGTAGTATACAGGGGGGGATGAACACTGAAGCTTTCTTT,CASSIQGGMNTEAFF
-,-,TRBJ2-7,TRBV2,TGTGCCAGCAGTGACGGGCAGGGCTACTACGAGCAGTACTTC,CASSDGQGYYEQYF
TRBD1,once,TRBJ1-3,TRBV7-9,TGTGCCAGCAGCTTATATGGGACAGGGCTCTCTGGAAACACCATATATTTT,CASSLYGTGLSGNTIYF
-,-,TRBJ1-2,TRBV25-1,TGTGCCAGCAGTTCTTCTGGGGTAGGCTACACCTTC,CASSSSGVGYTF
-,-,TRBJ1-2,TRBV10-3,TGTGCCATCAGTGGTGGCTCCGGGAACTATGGCTACACCTTC,CAISGGSGNYGYTF
-,-,TRBJ1-2,TRBV2,TGTGCCAGCAGATCCACAGGAAACTATGGCTACACCTTC,CASRSTGNYGYTF
TRBD1,-,TRBJ1-5,TRBV18,TGTGCCAGCTCACCATCACAGGGGGATCAGCCCCAGCATTTT,CASSPSQGDQPQHF
-,once,TRBJ1-4,TRBV29-1,TGCAGCGCCGGAACGTTCTCGGGTGAAAAACTGTTTTTT,CSAGTFSGEKLFF
-,few,TRBJ1-1,TRBV28,TGTGCCAGCAGGGTGGAGTATAACACTGAAGCTTTCTTT,CASRVEYNTEAFF
-,-,TRBJ1-1,TRBV4-3,TGCGCCAGCAGCCAAGATATCGGTACAGACATGAACACTGAAGCTTTCTTT,CASSQDIGTDMNTEAFF
-,-,TRBJ1-5,TRBV6-1,TGTGCCAGCTCAATTGCGACAGGCTTCAATCAGCCCCAGCATTTT,CASSIATGFNQPQHF
-,-,TRBJ2-7,TRBV2,TGTGCCAGCAGTGAGTGGGGAGCAAACTACGAGCAGTACTTC,CASSEWGANYEQYF
-,-,TRBJ2-1,TRBV5-1,TGCGCCAGCAGAATTCTGACAGCCTCCCCCTACAATGAGCAGTTCTTC,CASRILTASPYNEQFF
TRBD1,once,TRBJ1-4,TRBV4-3,TGCGCCAGCAGCCAAGATCGCCGGACAGGGTCGGGGGAAAAACTGTTTTTT,CASSQDRRTGSGEKLFF
-,-,TRBJ2-7,TRBV9,TGTGCCAGCAGCCCCAGGGGGGGGGCGCGTTACGAGCAGTACTTC,CASSPRGGARYEQYF
-,-,TRBJ1-6,TRBV7-2,TGTGCCAGCAGCTTAGTGGGGGTATCTTCACCCCTCCACTTT,CASSLVGVSSPLHF
-,-,TRBJ1-5,TRBV19,TGTGCCAGTAGTATAGGACAGGTCTTTAGCAATCAGCCCCAGCATTTT,CASSIGQVFSNQPQHF
-,-,TRBJ2-7,TRBV27,TGTGCCAGCAGTTGGACGGGAACCTACGAGCAGTACTTC,CASSWTGTYEQYF
-,-,TRBJ2-7,TRBV15,TGTGCCACCAGCAGAGAGCACTACGGGTCCTACGAGCAGTACTTC,CATSREHYGSYEQYF
-,-,TRBJ1-2,TRBV20-1,TGCAGTGCTAGGGAAAACTATGGCTACACCTTC,CSARENYGYTF
-,-,TRBJ1-2,TRBV9,TGTGCCAGCAGCCGAGAATCTGGTGGGGTTGGGGGCTACACCTTC,CASSRESGGVGGYTF
-,-,TRBJ2-7,TRBV6-1,TGTGCCAGCAGTACCATGTACGAGCAGTACTTC,CASSTMYEQYF
TRBD1,-,TRBJ2-7,TRBV18,TGTGCCAGCTCCCTAGGGGACAGGGGCTACGAGCAGTACTTC,CASSLGDRGYEQYF
-,-,TRBJ2-7,TRBV7-2,TGTGCCAGCAGCTTACCACAGGGATCGCAGTACTTC,CASSLPQGSQYF
-,-,TRBJ1-6,TRBV27,TGTGCCAGCAAAAGGACAGCCCTTAATTCACCCCTCCACTTT,CASKRTALNSPLHF
-,-,TRBJ1-5,TRBV6-5,TGTGCCAGCAGTTCCGGAGGGGGGGGTCAGCCCCAGCATTTT,CASSSGGGGQPQHF
-,-,TRBJ2-7,TRBV7-8,TGTGCCAGCAGCTTAGCCCAGGGAATTGGGGAGCAGTACTTC,CASSLAQGIGEQYF
TRBD1,-,TRBJ2-1,TRBV9,TGTGCCAGCAGCCCGCACCCCCCAGGGGGCAACACCTACAATGAGCAGTTCTTC,CASSPHPPGGNTYNEQFF